These T cell receptor beta chains were read from a single sample in a study of blood T cell repertoires in COVID-19. Libraries were prepared by immunoSEQ multiplex PCR; TCRdb keeps only in-frame clonotypes and omits some of them. The sample consists of 30,000 to 35,000 clones, about four fifths of them appearing once. Sequencing input: peripheral blood. These receptors were obtained from a man between 45 and 60 years old with acute or convalescent COVID-19. Both conserved end residues are part of each CDR3. Each record gives: V gene, CDR3 protein.

TRBV5-4 | CASSLVASGGSEQYF
TRBV7-9 | CASSLARGLHEQYF
TRBV18 | CASSPPSGWDEQYF
TRBV28 | CASRRGPTYEQYF
TRBV10-1 | CASARQGGYGYTF
TRBV6-5 | CASSLRDKKKAFF
TRBV15 | CATSPGGPAKNIQYF
TRBV5-1 | CASSPLVAGDNEQFF
TRBV5-1 | CASSSGTSVWDEQFF
TRBV25-1 | CASSDPGGLLETQYF
TRBV27 | CASSSLRSGDTQYF
TRBV6-4 | CASTLGGGRNVTEAFF
TRBV7-8 | CASSLPTMRVSEAFF
TRBV4-1 | CASSLSGKANEQFF